These 2 T cell receptor beta chains were sequenced from one sample in a study of control samples from healthy donors and cancer patients. Assay used: immunoSEQ multiplex PCR; TCRdb lists only in-frame clones, some missing. The data show under 150,000 clones, roughly 86% seen once. The sequencing input was PBMCs. Source of these receptors: a middle-aged man with head and neck cancer.

This clone was recorded once. The genes are TRBV5-1 and TRBJ1-1; 7 bases map to TRBD1. This CDR3 contains 13 residues. With V trimmed by 2 bases and J by 3 bases, 1 base remained unmatched. CDR1 is SGHRS, CDR2 YFSETQ, per germline. This CDR3 is CASSFTGDTEAFF. DNA of the CDR3: TGCGCCAGCAGCTTCACAGGGGACACTGAAGCTTTCTTT.

This chain joins TRBV11-2 and TRBJ1-5; possible D gene TRBD1, 5 bases. The CDR3 spans 16 residues. Trimming stripped 0 bases from V and 1 base from J, with 10 bases between. The V gene's germline CDR1 is SGHAT and CDR2 FQNNGV. The CDR3 coding sequence is TGTGCCAGCAGCTTAGAGGGCAGGGTGAGCAATCAGCCCCAGCATTTT. Amino acid sequence: CASSLEGRVSNQPQHF. Using reference TRBV11-2 and TRBJ1-5 for the parts outside the CDR3, the full variable domain is EAGVAQSPRYKIIEKRQSVAFWCNPISGHATLYWYQQILGQGPKLLIQFQNNGVVDDSQLPKDRFSAERLKGVDSTLKIQPAKLEDSAVYLCASSLEGRVSNQPQHFGDGTRLSIL.